These 5 T cell receptor beta chains share one sample of origin, sequenced in a study of read filtering for tumor transcriptome and immune sequencing. This library used approximately 0.4 ug RNA and molecular barcoded adaptors spanning alpha/delta and beta/gamma chains. TCRdb itself ran the reads through MiXCR, one entry per CDR3 protein. The sample includes around 130,000 distinct CDR3 sequences, over 10% of them seen just once. Sequenced input: a population of CD138-negative cells sorted from bone marrow. These receptors all come from a donor over 35 with multiple myeloma.

This clonotype occurred many times. This sequence joins TRBV6-5 and TRBJ1-5; no firm D call. The CDR3 sequence is 15 residues long. Germline CDR1 MNHEY, CDR2 SVGAGI. Between the trimmed V and J ends, which lost 0 bases and 1 base, there was a span of 7 bases. The CDR3 DNA is TGTGCCAGCAGTTACTCGCTGGGAAGCAATCAGCCCCAGCATTTT. Residues: CASSYSLGSNQPQHF.

CDR3 sequence reads: CASRRSGSPLHF. The CDR3 DNA follows: TGTGCCAGCAGACGGAGTGGTTCACCCCTCCACTTT. The chain is built from TRBV12-3 or TRBV12-4 and TRBJ1-6; D is ambiguous. The V end lost 6 bases, the J end lost 9 bases, and 9 bases lay between the germline ends. The CDR3 is made up of 12 amino acids.

Ten or more counts support this clonotype. The gene calls are TRBV9 and TRBJ1-1, with D perhaps matching TRBD1 (5 bases). CDR3 length equals 14 residues. Trimming shortened V by 4 bases and J by 6 bases, and 16 bases separated the two germline ends. Germline CDR1 SGDLS, CDR2 YYNGEE. CDR3 DNA: TGTGCCAGCAGCTCAGGGTCAGAAGCCTCTGAAGCTTTCTTT. It yields the protein CASSSGSEASEAFF.

This clonotype was seen many times. The chain recombines TRBV27 with TRBJ2-1; TRBD2 aligns across 14 bases. Germline CDR1 MNHEY, CDR2 SMNVEV (reference sequence). This CDR3 region has 17 residues. V dropped 2 bases and J dropped 1; count of bases not matched to a gene: 1. CDR3 residues: CASSLRLAGGSYNEQFF. The CDR3 bases are TGTGCCAGCAGTTTAAGACTAGCGGGAGGGTCCTACAATGAGCAGTTCTTC.

Notes on this clonotype: Possible read error: a much larger clone is one base away. The V call is TRBV19, the J call TRBJ2-1; D may be TRBD2 (5 bases). Trimming removed 4 bases from V and 8 bases from J, with 18 bases in between. Germline loops: CDR1 LNHDA, CDR2 SQIVND (reference sequence). The length of the CDR3 is 15 residues. CDR3 residues: CASSRRRGDDYEQFF. CDR3 sequence (DNA): TGTGCCAGTAGTAGACGCCGGGGTGACGACTATGAGCAGTTCTTC. The full variable domain, with the rest looked up from reference TRBV19 and TRBJ2-1, is DGGITQSPKYLFRKEGQNVTLSCEQNLNHDAMYWYRQDPGQGLRLIYYSQIVNDFQKGDIAEGYSVSREKKESFPLTVTSAQKNPTAFYLCASSRRRGDDYEQFFGPGTRLTVL.